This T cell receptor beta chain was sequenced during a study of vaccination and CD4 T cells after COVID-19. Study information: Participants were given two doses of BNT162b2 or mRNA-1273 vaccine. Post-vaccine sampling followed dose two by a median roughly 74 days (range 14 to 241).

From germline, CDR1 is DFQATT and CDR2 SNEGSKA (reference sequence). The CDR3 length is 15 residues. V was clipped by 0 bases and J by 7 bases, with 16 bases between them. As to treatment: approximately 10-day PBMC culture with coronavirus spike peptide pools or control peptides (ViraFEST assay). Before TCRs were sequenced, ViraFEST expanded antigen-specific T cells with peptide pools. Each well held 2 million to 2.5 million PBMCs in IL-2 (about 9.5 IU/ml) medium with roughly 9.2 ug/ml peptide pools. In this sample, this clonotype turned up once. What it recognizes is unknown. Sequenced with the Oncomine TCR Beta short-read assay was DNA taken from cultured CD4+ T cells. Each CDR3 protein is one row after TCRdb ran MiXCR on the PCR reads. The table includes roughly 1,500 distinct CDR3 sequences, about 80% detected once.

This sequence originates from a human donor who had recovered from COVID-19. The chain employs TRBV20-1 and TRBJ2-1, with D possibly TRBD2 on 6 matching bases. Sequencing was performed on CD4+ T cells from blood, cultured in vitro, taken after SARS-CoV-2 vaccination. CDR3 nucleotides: TGCAGTGCTAGAGATCTTAGCGGCCCCTGGAATGAGCAGTTCTTC. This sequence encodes CSARDLSGPWNEQFF.